This TCR beta chain was identified in a study of spatial heterogeneity in lung cancer (dated by TCRdb to about 2019). Notes on the research overall: Beta-chain transcripts were consistently detected in greater numbers than alpha-chain transcripts, which likely reflects a higher abundance of beta-chain transcripts. In tumor regions, TCR transcript counts showed a strong correlation with a T cell transcriptional module score from matched bulk RNA-seq. In the raw uncorrected reads, each unique combination of TCR and UMI appeared more than ten times on average. In non-small cell lung cancer, the study quantitatively compared TCR alpha and beta repertoires across several tumor regions, matched nontumor lung, and blood. TCR repertoire features were related to nonsynonymous mutation counts determined by whole-exome sequencing of tumor tissue. At surgery, hundreds of tumor regions, approximately 64 matched nontumor lung samples and 45 to 60 PBMC samples were TCR-sequenced for both alpha and beta chains. Overall results and qualifications from the work: A correlation was observed between the number of expanded intratumoral alpha and beta TCRs and the tumor nonsynonymous mutation count. TCR-seq coverage of tumor T cells was estimated at only approximately 7% for alpha chains and 13% for beta chains. Additional single-cell paired TCR alpha and beta sequencing was considered necessary to confirm, at a functional level, the hypothesis that regional TCRs recognize regional mutations. Counts of ubiquitous and regional expanded TCRs were found to correlate with counts of ubiquitous and regional nonsynonymous mutations, respectively.

Explained via the paper, the time point label denotes: sample taken at primary tumor resection. Samples were obtained from roughly 72 patients with early-stage, untreated non-small cell lung cancer from the lung TRACERx cohort. Without any cell sorting, TCR sequencing was performed on whole RNA extracted either from tumor and nontumor lung tissue or from cryopreserved PBMC samples. Only patients with enough RNA available from two or more tumor regions were chosen for TCR sequencing. Tumor and adjacent nontumor lung specimens were reviewed by a lung pathologist before selection. Worth noting for this clonotype: Its antigen specificity is not known. Within one base of it there is no much larger clone, and no base qualities were kept. This beta chain was picked up by a library intended for alpha chains and is off target, so its count carries little meaning.

CDR1 and CDR2 (SQVTM, ANQGSEA) derive from the germline V gene. Here V drops 7 bases and J drops 4 bases, and the junction holds 11 bases not matched to any gene. The CDR3 goes from the cysteine to the phenylalanine over 14 residues. The DNA shown is the 42-base CDR3, in frame from base 1. Library construction relied on 5' RACE. TCRdb names NextSeq 500 as the instrument used. The TCR library protocol attached a unique molecular identifier to each TCR cDNA molecule to allow correction of PCR and sequencing errors. Under the source paper's analysis protocol: Decombinator tools were used for TCR identification, UMI-based error correction and CDR3 extraction. Expanded TCRs were defined as those above a frequency of 2 per 1,000, corresponding to the top 1% of the tumor frequency distribution. Expanded tumor TCRs were classed as regional if statistically deemed absent (corrected P<0.05) from at least one tumor region, otherwise ubiquitous. Rényi diversity was computed with the R vegan package after subsampling each repertoire 100 times to 5,000 TCRs. CDR3 similarity networks were built from amino acid triplet string-kernel similarity, connecting CDR3s with pairwise similarity above 0.82. Starting from the raw public reads, TCRdb applied fastp trimming at Q25, assembled clones with MiXCR and retained in-frame beta chains. Each record represents a unique CDR3 protein, reported with the most common genes and DNA among its rows. Here the V and J calls rest on TCRdb's processing, not on the authors' analysis. For this sample the table gives about 6,000 distinct CDR3 sequences, of which around 16% were detected only once. Less than 11% of the sample is held by the ten biggest clonotypes.

The receptor comes from a male donor with early-stage non-small cell lung cancer. This receptor chain uses TRBV29-1 and TRBJ1-1; 8 bases in the middle match TRBD1. Sequencing used lung tumor tissue, obtained at surgery. Here is the DNA: TGCAGCGCCTACGGACAGGGTATGGTCACTGAAGCTTTCTTT. Its protein is CSAYGQGMVTEAFF.